Listed below are T cell receptor beta chains from one sample, sequenced in a study of blood T cells in healthy people across ages. TCRdb re-derived calls from the 5' RACE reads in MiXCR, one entry per CDR3 protein. This table holds under 800,000 distinct CDR3 sequences, under 25% found once. Sequencing was performed on blood. Receptors were obtained from a man aged 65 to 79 in good health. Each CDR3 is given with its conserved first and last residue. A D gene is named only where the DNA matches it firmly. Clone size is given for some rows only: seen once, a few or many times, or a class if the clone is expanded.

>TRBJ2-7|TRBD2|many|TRBV18
TGTGCCAGCTCGGGAACCGGGACTAGCCCACTCGAGCAGTACTTC
CASSGTGTSPLEQYF
>TRBJ2-7|.|many|TRBV2
TGTGCCAGCAGCGAGTCCTACTCCTACGAGCAGTACTTC
CASSESYSYEQYF
>TRBJ1-3|TRBD1|.|TRBV7-2
TGTGCCAGCAGCTCATTAAGGACAGGGGGAGGAAACACCATATATTTT
CASSSLRTGGGNTIYF
>TRBJ2-3|TRBD2|.|TRBV5-6
TGTGCCAGCAGCTTGTTCTCCGGGAGGGCCACAGATACGCAGTATTTT
CASSLFSGRATDTQYF
>TRBJ1-2|TRBD1|many|TRBV12-3/TRBV12-4
TGTGCCAGCAGTTTGACAGGGAATGGCTACACCTTC
CASSLTGNGYTF
>TRBJ1-2|TRBD1|.|TRBV28
TGTGCCAGCAGTCAACCCGGGACAGGGGGCGGTTATGGCTACACCTTC
CASSQPGTGGGYGYTF
>TRBJ1-2|.|.|TRBV7-9
TGTGCCAGCAGTCCGACGTGGGGTGACTATGGCTACACCTTC
CASSPTWGDYGYTF
>TRBJ2-7|TRBD1|.|TRBV28
TGTGCCAGCCGGATAGGGACAGGGGGTCCCTACGAGCAGTACTTC
CASRIGTGGPYEQYF
>TRBJ2-4|TRBD1|.|TRBV5-1
TGCGCCAGCAGCTTGGATGGACAGGGTACGACCAAAAACATTCAGTACTTC
CASSLDGQGTTKNIQYF
>TRBJ2-3|.|.|TRBV18
TGTGCCAGCTCACCACCAGACCTGGATACGCAGTATTTT
CASSPPDLDTQYF
>TRBJ2-4|TRBD2|.|TRBV6-2/TRBV6-3
TGTGCCAGCAGTAATAGCGGGAGGGTGGAAAACATTCAGTACTTC
CASSNSGRVENIQYF
>TRBJ2-5|.|.|TRBV12-3/TRBV12-4
TGTGCCAGAGGGGGGATCAGAGAAGAGACCCAGTACTTC
CARGGIREETQYF
>TRBJ2-7|TRBD2|.|TRBV6-5
TGTGCCAGCAGTTCTTCTAGCGGGAGGTTCAGCGAGCAGTACTTC
CASSSSSGRFSEQYF
>TRBJ2-1|.|.|TRBV11-2
TGTGCCAGCAGCCAAAATACGGACCCCTTTACCTACAATGAGCAGTTCTTC
CASSQNTDPFTYNEQFF
>TRBJ2-7|.|many|TRBV7-8
TGTGCCAGCAGCCCGAGCGGAACCTCCTACGAGCAGTACTTC
CASSPSGTSYEQYF
>TRBJ2-4|.|many|TRBV14
TGTGCCAGCAGCCAGGAACTAAACAAAAACATTCAGTACTTC
CASSQELNKNIQYF
>TRBJ2-3|TRBD2|few|TRBV29-1
TGCAGCGTTCCGAGACTAGCGGTCCTCCTGGGGGACCGCACAGATACGCAGTATTTT
CSVPRLAVLLGDRTDTQYF
>TRBJ2-2|.|few|TRBV14
TGTGCCAGCAGCCCCGGGGCCCAAAGGCCCACCGGGGAGCTGTTTTTT
CASSPGAQRPTGELFF
>TRBJ2-7|TRBD1|.|TRBV10-3
TGTGCCATCAGTGCGGGACAGGCCCCGCTAGAGCAGTACTTC
CAISAGQAPLEQYF
>TRBJ2-5|TRBD2|few|TRBV20-1
TGCAGTGCTAGAGGAGGGACTAGCGGGAGCCAAGAGACCCAGTACTTC
CSARGGTSGSQETQYF
>TRBJ2-7|TRBD2|.|TRBV4-2
TGTGCCAGCAGCCCGAGCGGGAACCACGAGCAGTACTTC
CASSPSGNHEQYF
>TRBJ2-1|TRBD2|few|TRBV7-9
TGTGCCAGCAGCTCCGAGCTAGCGGGAGAGAGCCATGAGCAGTTCTTC
CASSSELAGESHEQFF
>TRBJ1-1|.|few|TRBV5-1
TGCGCCAGCAGCTTCGAAACTGAAGCTTTCTTT
CASSFETEAFF
>TRBJ2-1|.|few|TRBV28
TGTGCCAGCAGTTTATCAGGCCATGCCATCCCGACCTCCTACAATGAGCAGTTCTTC
CASSLSGHAIPTSYNEQFF
>TRBJ2-7|.|few|TRBV12-3/TRBV12-4
TGTGCCAGCTCAAGGGGGCGGGAGACCTACGAGCAGCACTTC
CASSRGRETYEQHF
>TRBJ1-4|TRBD1|.|TRBV6-5
TGTGCCAGCAGCCCTGGACAGGGGGTCACTAATGAAAAACTGTTTTTT
CASSPGQGVTNEKLFF
>TRBJ2-5|.|.|TRBV3-1
TGTGCCAGCAGCCAAGATCCCATAGAGACCCAGTACTTC
CASSQDPIETQYF
>TRBJ2-5|.|few|TRBV24-1
TGTGCCACCAGTGATTTCGGCAGGGAGACCCAGTACTTC
CATSDFGRETQYF
>TRBJ2-5|.|.|TRBV9
TGTGCCAGCAGCCCTCGAGCTAGCAAAGGCCAAGAGACCCAGTACTTC
CASSPRASKGQETQYF
>TRBJ2-1|TRBD2|few|TRBV30
TGTGCCTGGAGTGGAGCGGGAATAGGCAATGAGCAGTTCTTC
CAWSGAGIGNEQFF
>TRBJ1-3|.|.|TRBV28
TGTGCCAGCAGTACTGGAAACACCATATATTTT
CASSTGNTIYF
>TRBJ2-5|TRBD1|.|TRBV29-1
TGCAGCGTAGACCCGGACAGGGAAGAGACCCAGTACTTC
CSVDPDREETQYF
>TRBJ2-1|TRBD1|.|TRBV7-9
TGTGCCATCGAACAGGGGGCTTATGAGCAGTTCTTC
CAIEQGAYEQFF
>TRBJ2-1|.|many|TRBV2
TGTGCCAGCAGGAGGAGCTCCTACAATGAGCAGTTCTTC
CASRRSSYNEQFF
>TRBJ2-7|TRBD1|few|TRBV7-8
TGTGCCAGCAGCTTAATAGGTGGACAGGGGTACGAGCAGTACTTC
CASSLIGGQGYEQYF
>TRBJ1-6|.|.|TRBV6-5
TGTGCCAGCAGTTACTCGGCAGGTAGATCACCCCTCCACTTT
CASSYSAGRSPLHF
>TRBJ1-6|.|.|TRBV27
TGTGCCAGCAGTAAACAAGGACAATATAATTCACCCCTCCACTTT
CASSKQGQYNSPLHF
>TRBJ2-4|TRBD2|few|TRBV20-1
TGCAGTGCCACCTGGAGAGCTAGCGGGAGGGCCTCCAAAAACATTCAGTACTTC
CSATWRASGRASKNIQYF
>TRBJ2-5|.|.|TRBV6-5
TGTGCCAGCAGTTACTCTTCAGGGGACGAGACCCAGTACTTC
CASSYSSGDETQYF
>TRBJ2-2|.|.|TRBV7-3
TGTGCCAGCAGCCCAGGACTTTACCTTAGGACACCGAACACCGGGGAGCTGTTTTTT
CASSPGLYLRTPNTGELFF
>TRBJ2-7|.|.|TRBV9
TGTGCCAGCAGCGTCGGTGGCGGGTCCCCCTACGAGCAGTACTTC
CASSVGGGSPYEQYF
>TRBJ2-3|.|.|TRBV11-2
TGTGCCAGCAGCCAGACATGGGAACGCACAGATACGCAGTATTTT
CASSQTWERTDTQYF
>TRBJ2-7|TRBD1|few|TRBV6-5
TGTGCCAGCAGGTTGGGGACAGGTAGCTACGAGCAGTACTTC
CASRLGTGSYEQYF
>TRBJ2-1|TRBD2|.|TRBV12-3/TRBV12-4
TGTGCCAGCAGTTTAGCGGGAGGGGTCTCCTACAATGAGCAGTTCTTC
CASSLAGGVSYNEQFF
>TRBJ2-1|TRBD1|few|TRBV12-3/TRBV12-4
TGTGCCAGCAGTTTGGTGACAGGGCGGTTTGATGAGCAGTTCTTC
CASSLVTGRFDEQFF
>TRBJ2-7|TRBD1|.|TRBV5-1
TGCGCCAGCAGCCTATGGACAGGGGATACCTACGAGCAGTACTTC
CASSLWTGDTYEQYF
>TRBJ2-5|TRBD1|few|TRBV20-1
TGCAGTGCTAGATGGCCAGGGACAGGGTGGGAGACCCAGTACTTC
CSARWPGTGWETQYF